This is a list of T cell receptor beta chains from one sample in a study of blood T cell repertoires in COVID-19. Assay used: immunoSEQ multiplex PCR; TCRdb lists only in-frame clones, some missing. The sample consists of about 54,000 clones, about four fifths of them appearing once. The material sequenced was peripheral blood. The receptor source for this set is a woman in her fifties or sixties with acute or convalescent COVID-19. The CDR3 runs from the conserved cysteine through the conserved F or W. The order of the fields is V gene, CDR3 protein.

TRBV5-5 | CASSPLMGGLDSKGHQPQHF
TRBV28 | CASSPASGGVSPEQYF
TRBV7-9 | CASVPQLGGERHEQYF
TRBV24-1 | CATSDLRVYTF
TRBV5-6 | CASSLRGGLTGNSALHF
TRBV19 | CASSFTSGRETQYF
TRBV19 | CASSIDDRSFYNEQFF
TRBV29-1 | CSVEGLIGQMANIQYF
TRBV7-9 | CASTSGETQYF
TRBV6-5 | CASSRQLNTEAFF
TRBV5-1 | CASSLGTGGETQYF
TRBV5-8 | CASSFGETDTQYF
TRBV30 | CAWSDGSYDEQYF
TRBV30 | CACARGLNTEAFF
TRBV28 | CASSQGGAGANVLTF
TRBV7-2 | CASSLGRNTGELFF
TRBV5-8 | CASSLGRAGGWSNQPQHF
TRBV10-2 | CASSSAYRREETDTQYF
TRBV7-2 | CASSEGVPAFF
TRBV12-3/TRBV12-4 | CASSFTANEQFF